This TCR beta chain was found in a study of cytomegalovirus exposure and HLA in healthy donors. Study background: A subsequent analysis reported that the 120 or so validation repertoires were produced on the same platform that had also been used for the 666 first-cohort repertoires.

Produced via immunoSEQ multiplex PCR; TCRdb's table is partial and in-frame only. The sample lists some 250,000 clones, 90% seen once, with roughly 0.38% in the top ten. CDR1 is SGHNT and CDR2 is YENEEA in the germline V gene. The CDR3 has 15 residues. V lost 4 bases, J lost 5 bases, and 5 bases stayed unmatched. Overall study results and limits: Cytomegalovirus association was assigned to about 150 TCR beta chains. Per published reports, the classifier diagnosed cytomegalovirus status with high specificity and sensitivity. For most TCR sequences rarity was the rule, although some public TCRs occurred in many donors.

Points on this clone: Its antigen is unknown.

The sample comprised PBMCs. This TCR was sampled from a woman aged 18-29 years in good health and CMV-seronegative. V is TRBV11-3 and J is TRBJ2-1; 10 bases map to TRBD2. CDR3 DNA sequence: TGTGCCAGCAGCTCACCGGGACTAGCGCACAATGAGCAGTTCTTC. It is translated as CASSSPGLAHNEQFF. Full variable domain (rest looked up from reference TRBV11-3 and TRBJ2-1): EAGVVQSPRYKIIEKKQPVAFWCNPISGHNTLYWYLQNLGQGPELLIRYENEEAVDDSQLPKDRFSAERLKGVDSTLKIQPAELGDSAVYLCASSSPGLAHNEQFFGPGTRLTVL.